A single sample is the source of the 7 T cell receptor beta chains below, sequenced in a study of shared clonotypes between healthy human individuals. The protocol was immunoSEQ multiplex PCR, while the TCRdb copy is restricted to in-frame clones and leaves out a portion. Of about 680,000 clones in the sample, over 65% were seen once. Sequences were obtained from memory CD4+ T cells sorted from blood. Subset of the sample: CD45RA-negative fraction. These receptors were obtained from a woman aged 30 to 39 in good health.

The chain has TRBV28 and TRBJ1-5; D possibly corresponds to TRBD1 (6 bases). Germline values: CDR1 MDHEN, CDR2 SYDVKM. Trimming pared 5 bases from V and 0 bases from J, leaving 14 bases between. CDR3 length: 16 residues. As DNA, the CDR3 is TGTGCCAGCAGTACCTGGCGGGGGCCTAGCAATCAGCCCCAGCATTTT. Residues: CASSTWRGPSNQPQHF.

This clone was detected once. The rearrangement uses TRBV11-2 and TRBJ2-2; no clear D. There are 15 residues in the CDR3. In germline, CDR1 is SGHAT, CDR2 FQNNGV. Trimming removed 3 bases at V and 1 base at J, with 9 bases between. CDR3: CASSLYAQNTGELFF. As DNA, the CDR3 is TGTGCCAGCAGCTTGTATGCGCAGAACACCGGGGAGCTGTTTTTT.

A few counts support this clone. CDR3 sequence reads: CASSLTFSYNEQFF. The DNA of the CDR3 is TGTGCCAGCAGCTTAACTTTCTCCTACAATGAGCAGTTCTTC. The rearrangement uses TRBV11-3 and TRBJ2-1; unclear D gene. This CDR3 contains 14 residues. V lost 2 bases and J 0 bases, leaving 5 bases between the germline ends. Germline assignment: CDR1 SGHNT and CDR2 YENEEA.

This clone was found a few times. This chain uses TRBV7-7 with TRBJ2-3, with TRBD2 identical over 12 bases. V lost 1 base to trimming and J lost 2 bases; unmatched junction nucleotides: 1. Germline V gene sequence: CDR1 SSHAT, CDR2 FNYEAQ (reference sequence). The CDR3 contains 16 residues. CDR3 sequence: CASSLGTSGDTDTQYF. The CDR3 region has the DNA TGTGCCAGCAGCTTAGGGACTAGCGGGGACACAGATACGCAGTATTTT.

This clone was observed a few times. The chain employs TRBV5-1 and TRBJ2-3; 7 nucleotides match TRBD1. The CDR3 covers 18 residues. J gave up 2 bases and V 0 bases, and 12 bases lay outside the gene matches. Germline CDR1 reads SGHRS; CDR2 reads YFSETQ. The CDR3 is CASSLGLGQIRHTDTQYF. For the CDR3, the DNA is TGCGCCAGCAGCTTGGGGCTGGGACAGATCCGACACACAGATACGCAGTATTTT.

A few counts support this clone. The genes are TRBV7-8 and TRBJ1-5, with TRBD1 matching over 7 bases. CDR3 length: 13 amino acids. V trimming: 7 bases; J trimming: 6 bases; junction bases outside the gene matches: 6. In germline, CDR1 is SGHVS, CDR2 FQNEAQ. In DNA, the CDR3 is TGTGCCAGCAAGGGGGCGCTTAGTCAGCCCCAGCATTTT. Translation: CASKGALSQPQHF.

The rearrangement joins TRBV28 to TRBJ1-3; D is unclear. V was pared by 0 bases and J by 4 bases, with 7 bases between. Germline CDR1 reads MDHEN; CDR2 reads SYDVKM. The CDR3 is 14 residues long. The CDR3 nucleotides read TGTGCCAGCAGTTTATGGGACGGAGGAAACACCATATATTTT. Its protein product is CASSLWDGGNTIYF.